This TCR beta chain was observed in a study of blood T cell repertoires in COVID-19. Study as a whole: The study drew acute and convalescent COVID-19 samples from the United States, Italy and Spain. T cells, B-cell-depleted T cells, or PBMCs provided the cDNA or gDNA that served as material.

How the authors handled the data: Nucleated cell counts were estimated from reference gene primer amplification. Only in-frame clones appear in the TCRdb table, and some are missing; sequencing was by immunoSEQ multiplex PCR. V and J calls and clone size are copied from that table; D and trimming were computed from the DNA. Of approximately 91,000 clones in the sample, about 80% were seen once. V lost 3 bases and J lost 2, with 11 bases in between. Germline V lookup: CDR1 MNHNS, CDR2 SASEGT. This CDR3 spans 15 amino acids. V gene TRBV6-1 combines with J gene TRBJ1-3, with D hard to call. Specimen: peripheral blood. The TCR was taken from a man aged 70 or older with acute or convalescent COVID-19. CDR3 in amino acids: CASSERERTGNTIYF. The DNA for the CDR3 is TGTGCCAGCAGTGAGCGGGAAAGAACTGGAAACACCATATATTTT.